This TCR beta chain was captured in a study of blood T cell repertoires in COVID-19. Across the whole study: The samples span acute and convalescent COVID-19 from the United States, Italy and Spain.

Sequencing used immunoSEQ multiplex PCR; TCRdb keeps in-frame clones, though not all of them. This table holds about half a million clones, approximately 86% found once. Ages ranged from roughly 18 to 100 years, with residence in 24 US areas. V was clipped by 5 bases and J by 2 bases; unmatched bases: 9. Germline CDR1 SGHTA, CDR2 FQGNSA. This CDR3 is built from 16 residues. The chain combines TRBV7-2 with TRBJ2-7; 10 bases map to TRBD1. Input material: PBMCs or T cells enriched from blood (not recorded which). The TCR originated in a woman in her sixties or seventies who had recovered from COVID-19. The CDR3 loop reads CASSPLTGTGAYEQYF. CDR3 nucleotide sequence: TGTGCCAGCAGCCCGTTAACCGGGACAGGGGCCTACGAGCAGTACTTC. The full variable domain, in which reference TRBV7-2 and TRBJ2-7 provide the parts outside the CDR3, is GAGVSQSPSNKVTEKGKDVELRCDPISGHTALYWYRQSLGQGLEFLIYFQGNSAPDKSGLPSDRFSAERTGGSVSTLTIQRTQQEDSAVYLCASSPLTGTGAYEQYFGPGTRLTVT.